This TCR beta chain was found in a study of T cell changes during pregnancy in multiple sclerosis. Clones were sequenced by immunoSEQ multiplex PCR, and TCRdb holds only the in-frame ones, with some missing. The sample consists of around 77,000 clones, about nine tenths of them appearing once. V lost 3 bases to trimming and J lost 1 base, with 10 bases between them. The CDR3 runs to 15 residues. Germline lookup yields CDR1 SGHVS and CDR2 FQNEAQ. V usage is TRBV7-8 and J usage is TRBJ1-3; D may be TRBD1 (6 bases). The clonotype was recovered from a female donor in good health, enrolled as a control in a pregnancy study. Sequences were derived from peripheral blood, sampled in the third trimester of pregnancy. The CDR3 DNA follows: TGTGCCAGCAGCTTTCGACAGGCTTCTGGAAACACCATATATTTT. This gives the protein CASSFRQASGNTIYF.